Each of the 3 T cell receptor beta chains below was sequenced from the same sample in a study of CD8 T cell repertoires and HIV-1 epitope variants. Produced via immunoSEQ multiplex PCR; TCRdb's table is partial and in-frame only. The repertoire holds about 95,000 clones, with over 70% as singletons. Sample: uncultured baseline CD8+ T cells from peripheral blood mononuclear cells (PBMCs). These receptors originate from a male donor with HIV.

This sequence joins TRBV29-1 and TRBJ2-2, with D possibly matching TRBD2 (5 bases). CDR3 length: 14 amino acids. Trimming pared 6 bases from V and 4 bases from J, leaving 15 bases between. The V gene's germline CDR1 is SQVTM and CDR2 ANQGSEA. CDR3 coding DNA: TGCAGCGTAGCCGTTCTCGAGGGCACCGGGGAGCTGTTTTTT. Encoded protein: CSVAVLEGTGELFF.

The genes are TRBV5-8 and TRBJ1-6; 8 bases align to TRBD1. Trimming at V came to 4 bases and at J to 8 bases, leaving 2 bases not matched to a gene. This CDR3 region has 13 residues. CDR1 is SGHTS, CDR2 YDEGEE, per germline. The CDR3: CASSVQGDSPLHF. The CDR3 nucleotides read TGTGCCAGCAGCGTACAGGGGGATTCACCCCTCCACTTT.

On this clone itself: A far larger clone is one nucleotide away, so this likely arose from a read error. The chain carries TRBV28 and TRBJ2-5, with 7 bases aligning to TRBD2. This CDR3 is 16 amino acids long. Germline V lookup: CDR1 MDHEN, CDR2 SYDVKM. CDR3 sequence (DNA): TGTGCCAGCGTTAGTCCTAGCGGCCACGTTCAAGGGACCCAGTACTTC. Amino acids: CASVSPSGHVQGTQYF.